The 17 T cell receptor beta chains given below trace back to one sample, sequenced in a study of blood T cell repertoires in COVID-19. TCRdb's copy holds only in-frame clones and misses some; the assay was immunoSEQ multiplex PCR. The sample has over 100,000 clones, over 70% seen once. The sample taken for sequencing was peripheral blood. These receptors all stem from a woman aged 45-59 years with acute or convalescent COVID-19.

The chain employs TRBV9 and TRBJ2-1, with D maybe TRBD1 (5 bases). Trimming stripped 4 bases from V and 2 bases from J, with 10 bases between. CDR3 length: 14 amino acids. The germline CDR1 and CDR2 sequences are SGDLS and YYNGEE. The CDR3 region has the DNA TGTGCCAGCAGCCACGGCAGGGCCTACAATGAGCAGTTCTTC. Its protein is CASSHGRAYNEQFF.

This clone was seen ten or more times. The rearrangement joins TRBV19 to TRBJ1-2; possible D gene TRBD1, 6 bases. V lost 1 base and J lost 10, with 13 bases in between. The CDR3 contains 13 residues. CDR1 is LNHDA and CDR2 is SQIVND in the germline V gene (reference sequence). The DNA of the CDR3 is TGTGCCAGTAGTATAGGGACAGTGCCTAACTACACCTTC. Residues: CASSIGTVPNYTF.

This clone has just a few counts. The chain recombines TRBV11-3 with TRBJ1-1; 8 nucleotides match TRBD1. The trim removed 0 bases at V and 6 bases at J, leaving 3 bases unmatched. The V gene's germline CDR1 is SGHNT and CDR2 YENEEA. The CDR3 runs 14 residues. The CDR3 DNA reads TGTGCCAGCAGCTTAGATCGGGACAGGTCTGAAGCTTTCTTT. Amino acids: CASSLDRDRSEAFF.

The chain combines TRBV4-1 with TRBJ1-2; D uncertain. The V and J ends lost 0 bases and 4 bases respectively, with 18 bases between them. The germline V gene encodes CDR1 MGHRA and CDR2 YSYEKL. The CDR3 extends over 17 amino acids. CDR3 region: CASSQERARIDPYGYTF. CDR3 nucleotides: TGCGCCAGCAGCCAAGAACGAGCGAGGATAGACCCCTATGGCTACACCTTC.

CDR3 nucleotides: TGTGCCAGCAGCCAACGCGGGGGGGGACGGGAGCAGTACTTC. It translates to CASSQRGGGREQYF. The rearrangement joins TRBV3-1 (or the pseudogene TRBV3-2) to TRBJ2-7; 9 bases line up with TRBD2. The CDR3 spans 14 residues. CDR1 is LGHDT and CDR2 is YNNKEL in the germline V gene (reference sequence). J gave up 7 bases and V 2 bases, and 6 bases lay outside the gene matches.

The chain links TRBV19 to TRBJ1-5; 7 nucleotides match TRBD1. V gave up 2 bases and J gave up 12 bases; unmatched junction bases: 4. This CDR3 has 12 residues. Germline V gene data show CDR1 as LNHDA and CDR2 as SQIVND (reference sequence). The CDR3 DNA follows: TGTGCCAGTAGTATATCGGACAGGAACCAGCATTTT. It translates to CASSISDRNQHF.

The chain carries TRBV18 and TRBJ1-6; 7 bases are a match to TRBD1. This CDR3 region has 15 residues. CDR1 KGHSH and CDR2 LQKENI come from the germline V gene. V gave up 3 bases and J gave up 5 bases; unmatched junction bases: 4. The CDR3 nucleotides are TGTGCCAGCTCACCCGGGACAGCGAATAATTCACCCCTCCACTTT. Its translation: CASSPGTANNSPLHF.

The J gene is TRBJ1-1, the V gene TRBV3-1 (or the pseudogene TRBV3-2); a weak D match, TRBD1 (6 bases). Trimming stripped 1 base from V and 10 bases from J, with 16 bases between. This CDR3 spans 14 amino acids. Germline CDR1 LGHDT, CDR2 YNNKEL (reference sequence). CDR3 DNA: TGTGCCAGCAGCCAAGGGGCGCTGGGCAGGGGAGCTTTCTTT. This encodes CASSQGALGRGAFF.

In its sample, this clone was seen once. This rearrangement joins TRBV5-5 to TRBJ1-5, with TRBD1 matching over 7 bases. With 4 bases clipped from V and 5 bases from J, the junction kept 9 bases outside the gene matches. CDR1 and CDR2 (germline): SGHKS, YYEKEE (reference sequence). This CDR3 region has 15 residues. CDR3 nucleotides: TGTGCCAGCAGCCAGCAGGGGGGCCTGGATCAGCCCCAGCATTTT. Its translation is CASSQQGGLDQPQHF.

The CDR3 protein is CASSRGAPSTEAFF. The CDR3 DNA sequence: TGCGCCAGCAGTCGGGGGGCCCCTTCCACTGAAGCTTTCTTT. The chain joins TRBV5-1 to TRBJ1-1; D is possibly TRBD1 (6 bases). Trimming removed 5 bases from V and 4 bases from J, with 15 bases in between. Germline assignment: CDR1 SGHRS and CDR2 YFSETQ. The CDR3 is made up of 14 amino acids. Using reference TRBV5-1 and TRBJ1-1 for the parts outside the CDR3, the full variable domain is KAGVTQTPRYLIKTRGQQVTLSCSPISGHRSVSWYQQTPGQGLQFLFEYFSETQRNKGNFPGRFSGRQFSNSRSEMNVSTLELGDSALYLCASSRGAPSTEAFFGQGTRLTVV.

This clone was counted once. J is TRBJ1-1 and V is TRBV19; maybe TRBD1 (5 bases). CDR3 length: 15 residues. Between the trimmed V and J ends, which lost 6 bases and 4 bases, there was a span of 18 bases. Germline assignment: CDR1 LNHDA and CDR2 SQIVND (reference sequence). The CDR3 sequence: CASSPRGWGSTEAFF. The CDR3 bases are TGTGCCAGTAGCCCCCGGGGGTGGGGAAGCACTGAAGCTTTCTTT. The entire variable domain, with the rest obtained from reference TRBV19 and TRBJ1-1, is as follows: DGGITQSPKYLFRKEGQNVTLSCEQNLNHDAMYWYRQDPGQGLRLIYYSQIVNDFQKGDIAEGYSVSREKKESFPLTVTSAQKNPTAFYLCASSPRGWGSTEAFFGQGTRLTVV.

The genes are TRBV2 and TRBJ2-2; TRBD1 aligns across 9 bases. Germline V gene sequence: CDR1 SNHLY, CDR2 FYNNEI. The trim removed 7 bases at V and 7 bases at J, leaving 4 bases unmatched. The CDR3 covers 13 residues. The CDR3 protein is CASKGTGIGELFF. Here the CDR3 DNA reads TGTGCCAGCAAGGGGACAGGGATCGGGGAGCTGTTTTTT.

The genes are TRBV28 and TRBJ1-2, with unresolved D. This CDR3 is built from 15 residues. Trimming pared 8 bases from V and 0 bases from J, leaving 16 bases between. CDR1 is MDHEN, CDR2 SYDVKM, per germline. The CDR3, as DNA: TGTGCCAGCCGACTTACGGGTCGGACTAACTATGGCTACACCTTC. Translating it yields CASRLTGRTNYGYTF.

This clone was picked up one time. The chain uses TRBV5-6 and TRBJ1-6; 7 positions agree with TRBD1. Germline assignment: CDR1 SGHDT and CDR2 YYEEEE. The CDR3 has 14 amino acids. With 4 bases clipped from V and 9 bases from J, the junction kept 7 bases outside the gene matches. The CDR3 DNA reads TGTGCCAGCAGCCCGGGACAGAGTTCTTCACCCCTCCACTTT. Encoded protein: CASSPGQSSSPLHF.

The chain combines TRBV6-5 with TRBJ2-1, with 10 bases lining up with TRBD2. V gave up 5 bases and J gave up 8 bases; unmatched junction bases: 9. The CDR3 has 15 residues. The germline CDR1 and CDR2 sequences are MNHEY and SVGAGI. CDR3 sequence: CASSPLAGGEYEQFF. DNA of the CDR3: TGTGCCAGCAGTCCTTTAGCGGGGGGAGAGTATGAGCAGTTCTTC.

This sequence joins TRBV6-1 and TRBJ2-3; weak D call: TRBD1 (5 bases). Trimming removed 2 bases at V and 5 bases at J, with 11 bases between. The CDR3 runs to 14 residues. Germline lookup yields CDR1 MNHNS and CDR2 SASEGT. In DNA form, the CDR3 reads TGTGCCAGCAGTGAAAGGGGTAAGGGAGATACGCAGTATTTT. Protein sequence: CASSERGKGDTQYF.

This chain uses TRBV12-5 with TRBJ2-7; D gene ambiguous. The CDR3 sequence is 13 residues long. With 2 bases removed from V and 3 bases from J, the gap between germline ends came to 8 bases. Germline-derived CDR1 and CDR2 are LGHNT and FRNRAP. The CDR3 DNA is TGTGCTAGTGGTTTGTGGCAGAACTACGAGCAGTACTTC. It specifies CASGLWQNYEQYF.